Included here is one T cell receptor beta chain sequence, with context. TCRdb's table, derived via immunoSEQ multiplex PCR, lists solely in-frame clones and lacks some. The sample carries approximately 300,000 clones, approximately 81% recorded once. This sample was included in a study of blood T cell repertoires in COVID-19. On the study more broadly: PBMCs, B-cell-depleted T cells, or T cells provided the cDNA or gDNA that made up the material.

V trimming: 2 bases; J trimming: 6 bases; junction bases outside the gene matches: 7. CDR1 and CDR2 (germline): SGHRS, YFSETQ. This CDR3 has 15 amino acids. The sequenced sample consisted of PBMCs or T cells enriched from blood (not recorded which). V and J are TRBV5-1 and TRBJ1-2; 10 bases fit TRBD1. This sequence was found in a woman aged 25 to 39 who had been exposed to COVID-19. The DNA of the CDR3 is TGCGCCAGCAGCTTAGGGACCGGGACAGGGGATGGCTACACCTTC. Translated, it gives CASSLGTGTGDGYTF.